This T cell receptor beta chain was captured by sequencing in a study of T cells in Graves' hyperthyroidism and ophthalmopathy. This clonotype appeared many times. Thyroid ultrasound, orbital computed tomography, clinical symptoms, and serum thyroxine and TRAb underpinned diagnoses. The CDR3 runs to 13 residues. The germline V and J ends were trimmed by 6 bases and 4 bases, with 12 bases remaining between them. Amplification yielded TCR beta CDR3 regions, with RNA transcripts as the source. HTBI primers drove first-round RT-PCR of the TCR CDR3. TCRdb called the multiplex PCR reads again in MiXCR, with one record for every CDR3 protein. The table lists roughly 420,000 distinct CDR3 sequences, about a sixth of them singletons.

The sequencing input was blood. The source of this sequence is a woman younger than 35 with Graves' hyperthyroidism. The J gene is TRBJ1-1, the V gene TRBV12-3 or TRBV12-4, with D possibly TRBD1 on 6 matching bases. The CDR3 protein is CASSHRVGTEAFF. The CDR3 DNA follows: TGTGCCAGCAGCCACAGGGTGGGCACTGAAGCTTTCTTT.